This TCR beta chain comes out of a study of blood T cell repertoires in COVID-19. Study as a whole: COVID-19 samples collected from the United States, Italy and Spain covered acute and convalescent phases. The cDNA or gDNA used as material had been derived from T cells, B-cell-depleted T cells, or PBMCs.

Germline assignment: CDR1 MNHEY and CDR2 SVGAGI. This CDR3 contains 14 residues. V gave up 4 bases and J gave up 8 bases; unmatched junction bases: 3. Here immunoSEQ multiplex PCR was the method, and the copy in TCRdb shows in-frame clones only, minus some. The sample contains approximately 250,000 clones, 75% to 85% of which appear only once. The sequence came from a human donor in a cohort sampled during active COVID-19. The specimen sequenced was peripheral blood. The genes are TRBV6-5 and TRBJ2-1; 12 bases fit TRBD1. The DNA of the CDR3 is TGTGCCAGCAGTTTGGGACAGGGGGCCTATGAGCAGTTCTTC. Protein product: CASSLGQGAYEQFF.